These 22 T cell receptor beta chains share one sample of origin, sequenced in a study of beta chain features in type 1 diabetes (dated by TCRdb to 2016 to 2019). The library was generated by the immunoSEQ multiplex PCR assay. All of the isolated RNA was reverse transcribed with the High Capacity cDNA Reverse Transcription Kit, so expressed TCRB transcripts were sequenced. TCRdb retrieved this table from immuneACCESS and kept in-frame rearrangements only. Not all clones are present; in checked studies, unresolved V genes account for under half, and no reason is known for the remainder. The sample table lists 300,000 to 450,000 clones, roughly a fifth of them with a count of one. The ten largest account for 0.044% of the sample. Sequencing input: naive CD4+ T cells from blood. The sample's cell subset or site label is to be understood as: true naive CD4+ T cells. All receptors come from a young woman in good health.

The V gene is TRBV7-6, the J gene TRBJ2-3, with D uncertain. The CDR3 has 14 amino acids. Germline V lookup: CDR1 SGHVS, CDR2 FNYEAQ. Between the trimmed V and J ends, which lost 0 bases and 0 bases, there was a span of 4 bases. DNA of the CDR3: TGTGCCAGCAGCTTAGCGGGCAGCACAGATACGCAGTATTTT. Protein product: CASSLAGSTDTQYF.

J is TRBJ2-3 and V is TRBV5-1, with 8 bases lining up with TRBD2. The CDR3 totals 15 residues. Germline trimming cut 5 bases from V and 2 bases from J; bases unmatched to any gene: 7. From germline, CDR1 is SGHRS and CDR2 YFSETQ. CDR3 protein: CASSQGGRYTDTQYF. CDR3 bases: TGCGCCAGCAGTCAGGGCGGGAGGTACACAGATACGCAGTATTTT.

The chain combines TRBV7-9 with TRBJ2-7; TRBD2 matches at 8 bases. From germline, CDR1 is SEHNR and CDR2 FQNEAQ (reference sequence). J gave up 1 base and V 7 bases, and 3 bases lay outside the gene matches. The CDR3 runs 13 residues. The CDR3 protein is CASKERESYEQYF. DNA of the CDR3: TGTGCCAGCAAGGAGCGGGAGTCCTACGAGCAGTACTTC.

There are a few counts of this clone. The rearrangement joins TRBV4-1 to TRBJ2-5; 7 bases fit TRBD2. Germline assignment: CDR1 MGHRA and CDR2 YSYEKL. The CDR3 is 15 amino acids. V lost 4 bases to trimming and J lost 2 bases; unmatched junction nucleotides: 7. The CDR3: CASSRFAGVQETQYF. The CDR3 DNA sequence: TGCGCCAGCAGCCGATTCGCGGGGGTTCAAGAGACCCAGTACTTC.

CDR3 protein: CASSARDEQYF. In DNA, the CDR3 is TGTGCCAGCAGTGCGAGGGACGAGCAGTACTTC. This rearrangement joins TRBV25-1 to TRBJ2-7, with TRBD2 as a possible D gene (5 bases). V dropped 4 bases and J dropped 5 bases, with 6 bases sitting between them. CDR3 length equals 11 residues. Germline CDR1 and CDR2: MGHDK and SYGVNS.

This chain links TRBV9 with TRBJ1-1, with D uncertain. V was clipped by 4 bases and J by 0 bases, with 7 bases between them. Looked up from germline, CDR1 is SGDLS and CDR2 is YYNGEE. CDR3 size: 13 residues. Written as DNA, the CDR3 is TGTGCCAGCAGCCCAAACATGAACACTGAAGCTTTCTTT. Protein: CASSPNMNTEAFF.

The chain employs TRBV4-1 and TRBJ2-1; D may be TRBD2 (5 bases). Per the germline V gene, CDR1 is MGHRA and CDR2 is YSYEKL. This CDR3 has 14 amino acids. V shed 3 bases and J shed 6 bases, with 12 bases lying between them. The DNA of the CDR3 is TGCGCCAGCAGCCACCCGGCGCGGGCCAATGAGCAGTTCTTC. As protein: CASSHPARANEQFF.

The sample holds a few counts of this clone. V is TRBV9 and J is TRBJ2-7; 7 bases align to TRBD1. V shed 4 bases and J 0 bases; nucleotides not matched to a gene: 10. Germline V gene data show CDR1 as SGDLS and CDR2 as YYNGEE. The CDR3 loop spans 16 amino acids. The CDR3 spells CASSPRQGKDSYEQYF. In DNA form, the CDR3 reads TGTGCCAGCAGCCCCAGACAGGGAAAGGACTCCTACGAGCAGTACTTC. Variable domain in full (rest from reference TRBV9 and TRBJ2-7): DSGVTQTPKHLITATGQRVTLRCSPRSGDLSVYWYQQSLDQGLQFLIQYYNGEERAKGNILERFSAQQFPDLHSELNLSSLELGDSALYFCASSPRQGKDSYEQYFGPGTRLTVT.

This clone turned up a few times. J is TRBJ2-3 and V is TRBV6-5, with a possible D match to TRBD1 (6 bases). Trimming pared 4 bases from V and 5 bases from J, leaving 10 bases between. Germline CDR1 is MNHEY and CDR2 is SVGAGI. The CDR3 is made up of 13 amino acids. CDR3: CASSSGAEDTQYF. DNA for the CDR3: TGTGCCAGCAGTTCAGGGGCCGAAGATACGCAGTATTTT.

This clone was detected only a few times. CDR3 coding DNA: TGTGCCAGCAGCGCCCGACAGGGGCTCCCCTACAATGAGCAGTTCTTC. Protein product: CASSARQGLPYNEQFF. J is TRBJ2-1 and V is TRBV9; 8 bases match TRBD1. Germline trimming cut 3 bases from V and 2 bases from J; bases unmatched to any gene: 7. Looked up from germline, CDR1 is SGDLS and CDR2 is YYNGEE. This CDR3 has 16 amino acids.

This clone was picked up a small number of times. CDR3 in amino acids: CASSLRAGLPYNEQFF. DNA of the CDR3: TGTGCCAGCAGCTTAAGGGCCGGACTCCCTTACAATGAGCAGTTCTTC. J is TRBJ2-1 and V is TRBV7-3; tentatively, D is TRBD2 (5 bases). Trimming pared 1 base from V and 4 bases from J, leaving 14 bases between. The V gene's germline CDR1 is SGHTA and CDR2 FQGTGA. CDR3 length: 16 residues.

This clone was seen only a few times. The chain couples TRBV4-1 to TRBJ2-6; D ambiguous. Trimming left V 1 base short and J 1 base short, with 11 bases between. In germline, CDR1 is MGHRA, CDR2 YSYEKL. The CDR3 has 17 amino acids. DNA for the CDR3: TGCGCCAGCAGCCAAGGAAGGAGAGGTTCTGGGGCCAACGTCCTGACTTTC. Translation: CASSQGRRGSGANVLTF.

The chain is built from TRBV19 and TRBJ2-5; D is uncertain. V lost 9 bases and J lost 1, with 12 bases in between. This CDR3 has 13 amino acids. The germline gives CDR1 LNHDA, CDR2 SQIVND (reference sequence). CDR3 loop: CASTNTAQETQYF. CDR3 coding DNA: TGTGCCAGCACAAACACAGCCCAAGAGACCCAGTACTTC.

The rearrangement links TRBV18 to TRBJ1-1; D is uncertain. The V and J ends lost 3 bases and 5 bases respectively, with 16 bases between them. Germline V lookup: CDR1 KGHSH, CDR2 LQKENI. The CDR3 spans 15 residues. This CDR3 reads CASSPLDGGETEAFF. DNA of the CDR3: TGTGCCAGCTCACCGTTGGACGGCGGGGAAACTGAAGCTTTCTTT.

This clone was picked up one time. This sequence joins TRBV27 and TRBJ2-1, with TRBD1 matching 11 bases. Germline CDR1 MNHEY, CDR2 SMNVEV (reference sequence). The CDR3 loop spans 16 amino acids. Unmatched junction bases numbered 3, after V lost 2 bases and J lost 3 bases. The CDR3 loop is CASSLGQGAGYNEQFF. In nucleotides, the CDR3 is TGTGCCAGCAGTTTAGGACAGGGGGCAGGCTACAATGAGCAGTTCTTC.

This chain uses TRBV29-1 with TRBJ2-7; 7 bases are a match to TRBD1. This CDR3 has 13 residues. The germline CDR1 and CDR2 sequences are SQVTM and ANQGSEA. Trimming cost V 4 bases and J 2 bases; bases outside gene matches: 5. Written as DNA, the CDR3 is TGCAGCGTTGGGGGGACAGCAACCTACGAGCAGTACTTC. Its protein is CSVGGTATYEQYF.

The chain employs TRBV7-2 and TRBJ2-6; D is possibly TRBD1 (6 bases). With 6 bases removed from V and 0 bases from J, the gap between germline ends came to 12 bases. The CDR3 runs 16 residues. Germline V CDR1 and CDR2: SGHTA, FQGNSA. CDR3 amino acids: CASRSQGISGANVLTF. The CDR3 coding sequence is TGTGCCAGCAGATCACAGGGTATCTCTGGGGCCAACGTCCTGACTTTC.

The chain employs TRBV6-1 and TRBJ2-7, with TRBD2 identical over 11 bases. In germline, CDR1 is MNHNS, CDR2 SASEGT. V shed 4 bases and J 4 bases; nucleotides not matched to a gene: 12. This CDR3 region has 17 residues. CDR3 sequence reads: CASSVRTSGFQHYEQYF. The CDR3 DNA reads TGTGCCAGCAGTGTTAGGACTAGCGGGTTCCAACATTACGAGCAGTACTTC.

J is TRBJ1-1 and V is TRBV10-3; 8 bases are a match to TRBD1. With 5 bases clipped from V and 5 bases from J, the junction kept 4 bases outside the gene matches. The CDR3 extends over 13 amino acids. Germline V CDR1 and CDR2: ENHRY, SYGVKD. This chain's CDR3 is CAISRGQETEAFF. The DNA for the CDR3 is TGTGCCATCAGTAGGGGACAGGAGACTGAAGCTTTCTTT.

This clone was counted only a few times. The rearrangement uses TRBV9 and TRBJ2-1; no firm D call. The germline V gene has CDR1 SGDLS and CDR2 YYNGEE. The CDR3 extends over 11 amino acids. Trimming shortened V by 4 bases and J by 5 bases, and 4 bases separated the two germline ends. The CDR3 region has the DNA TGTGCCAGCAGCCAAAACAATGAGCAGTTCTTC. This translates into CASSQNNEQFF.

This clone has a handful of counts. The chain joins TRBV4-3 to TRBJ2-3, with 12 bases matching TRBD2. Per the germline V gene, CDR1 is LGHNA and CDR2 is YSLEER. There are 16 residues in the CDR3. V was pared by 2 bases and J by 4 bases, with 4 bases of the junction left unmatched. This CDR3 reads CASSQLAGGVADTQYF. CDR3 sequence (DNA): TGCGCCAGCAGCCAACTAGCGGGGGGGGTGGCAGATACGCAGTATTTT.

The V call is TRBV6-5, the J call TRBJ1-2, with 9 bases that match TRBD1. V dropped 6 bases and J dropped 7; count of bases not matched to a gene: 6. This CDR3 has 13 amino acids. CDR1 is MNHEY and CDR2 is SVGAGI in the germline V gene. CDR3 amino acids: CASSRQGEVGYTF. The CDR3 nucleotides are TGTGCCAGCAGCCGACAGGGGGAGGTTGGCTACACCTTC.